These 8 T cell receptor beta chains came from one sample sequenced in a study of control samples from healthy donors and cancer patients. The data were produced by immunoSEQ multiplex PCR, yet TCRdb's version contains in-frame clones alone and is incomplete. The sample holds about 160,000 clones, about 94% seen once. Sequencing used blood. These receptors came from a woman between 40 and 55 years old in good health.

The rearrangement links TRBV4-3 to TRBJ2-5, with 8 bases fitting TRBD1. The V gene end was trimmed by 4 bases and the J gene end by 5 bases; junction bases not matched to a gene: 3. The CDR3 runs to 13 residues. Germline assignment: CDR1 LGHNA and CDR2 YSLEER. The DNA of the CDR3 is TGCGCCAGCAGCCCACACAGGGGGGAGACCCAGTACTTC. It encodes CASSPHRGETQYF.

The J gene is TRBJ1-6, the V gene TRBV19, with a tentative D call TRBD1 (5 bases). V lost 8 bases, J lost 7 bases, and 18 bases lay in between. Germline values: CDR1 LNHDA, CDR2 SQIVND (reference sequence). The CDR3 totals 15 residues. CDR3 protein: CASRAPGRANSPLHF. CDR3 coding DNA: TGTGCCAGTCGCGCCCCGGGACGAGCAAATTCACCCCTCCACTTT.

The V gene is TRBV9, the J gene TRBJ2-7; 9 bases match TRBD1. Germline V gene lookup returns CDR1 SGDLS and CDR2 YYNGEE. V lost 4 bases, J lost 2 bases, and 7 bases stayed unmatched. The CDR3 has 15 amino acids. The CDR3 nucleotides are TGTGCCAGCAGCCCCTCCGGGACAGGGACCTACGAGCAGTACTTC. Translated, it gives CASSPSGTGTYEQYF.

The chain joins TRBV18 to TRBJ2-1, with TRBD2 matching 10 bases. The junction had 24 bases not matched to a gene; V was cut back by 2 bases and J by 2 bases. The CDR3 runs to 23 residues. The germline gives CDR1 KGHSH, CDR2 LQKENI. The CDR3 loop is CASSPRRGNSGRTNLEAYNEQFF. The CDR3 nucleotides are TGTGCCAGCTCACCAAGGAGGGGAAATAGCGGGAGGACCAACCTAGAAGCCTACAATGAGCAGTTCTTC.

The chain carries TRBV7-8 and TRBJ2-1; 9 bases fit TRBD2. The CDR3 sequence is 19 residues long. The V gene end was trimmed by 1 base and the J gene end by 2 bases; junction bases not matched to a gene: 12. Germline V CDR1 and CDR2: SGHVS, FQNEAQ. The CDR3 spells CASSLVSGRGGAAYNEQFF. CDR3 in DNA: TGTGCCAGCAGCTTAGTATCCGGTCGCGGGGGGGCCGCCTACAATGAGCAGTTCTTC.

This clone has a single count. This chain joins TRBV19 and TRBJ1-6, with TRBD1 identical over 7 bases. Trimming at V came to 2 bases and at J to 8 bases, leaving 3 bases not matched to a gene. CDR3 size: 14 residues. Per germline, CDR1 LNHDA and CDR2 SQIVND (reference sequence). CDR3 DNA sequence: TGTGCCAGTAGTATACGAGGGGGCGATTCACCCCTCCACTTT. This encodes CASSIRGGDSPLHF.

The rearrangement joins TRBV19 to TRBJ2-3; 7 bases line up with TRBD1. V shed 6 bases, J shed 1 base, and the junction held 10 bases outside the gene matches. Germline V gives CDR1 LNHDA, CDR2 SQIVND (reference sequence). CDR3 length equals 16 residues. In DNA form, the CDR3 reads TGTGCCAGTAGCACAGGGACAGCCTCTGGCACAGATACGCAGTATTTT. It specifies CASSTGTASGTDTQYF.

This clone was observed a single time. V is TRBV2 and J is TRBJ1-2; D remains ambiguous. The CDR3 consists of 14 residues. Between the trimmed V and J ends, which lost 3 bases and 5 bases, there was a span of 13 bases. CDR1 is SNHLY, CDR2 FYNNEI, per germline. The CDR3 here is CASSEVVDGYGYTF. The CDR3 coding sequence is TGTGCCAGCAGTGAGGTGGTGGACGGATATGGCTACACCTTC.